A selection of T cell receptor beta chains follows, all from one sample in a study of graft-versus-host responses after intestinal transplantation. This table comes from immunoSEQ multiplex PCR, and its TCRdb copy is limited to in-frame clones, with some not included. This table has roughly 85,000 clones, around 93% appearing once. Their antigen targets remain unknown. The sample here was unstimulated CD8+ T cells sorted from spleen or lymph node cells, taken before transplant. The receptors derive from a human donor who was the organ donor for an intestinal transplant. Both conserved end residues are part of each CDR3. D genes are given only for firm matches. Clone size is stated in some rows and not others, as once, few, many or a class when expanded.

j_call d_call clone_size v_call cdr3_nt cdr3_aa
TRBJ1-1 TRBD1 NA TRBV7-6 TGTGCCAGCAGCTTGCCCGGGACAGGGGTGCGAGAAGCTTTCTTT CASSLPGTGVREAFF
TRBJ2-5 TRBD2 NA TRBV7-9 TGTGCCAGCAGCTTACAGCGGGGGCAAGAGACCCAGTACTTC CASSLQRGQETQYF
TRBJ2-2 NA NA TRBV27 TGTGCCAGCAGTAGCGGGACACGGAACACCGGGGAGCTGTTTTTT CASSSGTRNTGELFF
TRBJ2-2 TRBD2 NA TRBV7-3 TGTGCCAGCAGCTTATCCGGGGGGATTAACACCGGGGAGCTGTTTTTT CASSLSGGINTGELFF
TRBJ2-3 TRBD2 NA TRBV7-2 TGTGCCAGCAGCCACGATAGCGGGGGAACAGATACGCAGTATTTT CASSHDSGGTDTQYF
TRBJ1-5 NA NA TRBV27 TGTGCCAGCAGTAACCGGGGGGGCAATCAGCCCCAGCATTTT CASSNRGGNQPQHF
TRBJ2-5 TRBD1 NA TRBV15 TGTGCCACCAGCAGAGCCGGGACAGGAGAAGAGACCCAGTACTTC CATSRAGTGEETQYF
TRBJ2-3 TRBD1 NA TRBV4-1 TGCGCCAGCAGCCAAGGGGTGGACAGGGTGGATGATACGCAGTATTTT CASSQGVDRVDDTQYF
TRBJ2-1 TRBD1 NA TRBV6-1 TGTGCCAGCAGTGAAAGGACAGGGATTTACAATGAGCAGTTCTTC CASSERTGIYNEQFF
TRBJ2-2 NA NA TRBV11-3 TGTGCCAGCAGCTTTACGAACACCGGGGAGCTGTTTTTT CASSFTNTGELFF
TRBJ2-3 NA NA TRBV11-3 TGTGCCAGCAGCTTATGGAACTGGGCGGCGACGTATTTT CASSLWNWAATYF
TRBJ1-2 TRBD1 once TRBV5-1 TGCGCCAGCAGCTTGCCAGGGGGCGGGAAGTATGGCTACACCTTC CASSLPGGGKYGYTF
TRBJ2-7 TRBD1 NA TRBV14 TGTGCCAGCAGCCAGAATCCCGGGACAGGGATGTACGAGCAGTACTTC CASSQNPGTGMYEQYF
TRBJ2-7 NA NA TRBV27 TGTGCCAGCAGTTTATCCGGGGCCCACGAGCAGTACTTC CASSLSGAHEQYF
TRBJ2-7 TRBD2 NA TRBV6-5 TGTGCCAGCAGTTACGGAGCGGGAGTGGAGCAGTACTTC CASSYGAGVEQYF
TRBJ2-1 TRBD2 NA TRBV4-2 TGTGCCAGCAGCCAATACCTAGGACTAGCGGGAGGGGATGAGCAGTTCTTC CASSQYLGLAGGDEQFF
TRBJ1-2 TRBD1 NA TRBV19 TGTGCCAGTAGTATAGCCGGGACAGGGATGATGGGTTTCTATGGCTACACCTTC CASSIAGTGMMGFYGYTF
TRBJ2-3 TRBD1 NA TRBV20-1 TGCAGTTTACAGGGGTTGGATACGCAGTATTTT CSLQGLDTQYF
TRBJ2-5 TRBD2 NA TRBV25-1 TGTGCCAGCAGTGCCGGGACTAACCTCTGGGAGACCCAGTACTTC CASSAGTNLWETQYF
TRBJ2-5 NA NA TRBV6-5 TGTGCCAGCAGTTACGAGATCCTTGGAGAGACCCAGTACTTC CASSYEILGETQYF
TRBJ1-6 TRBD1 NA TRBV2 TGTGCCAGCAGTGCTAACCCGACAGGGACGAGCTCCTATAATTCACCCCTCCACTTT CASSANPTGTSSYNSPLHF
TRBJ1-2 NA NA TRBV16 TGTGCCAGCAGCCAGTCCGGGGTCGGCTACACCTTC CASSQSGVGYTF
TRBJ1-1 NA NA TRBV19 TGTGCCAGTAGTATCTACGGGGGACAGAACACTGAAGCTTTCTTT CASSIYGGQNTEAFF
TRBJ2-7 NA NA TRBV27 TGTGCCAGCAGTTCCCTCGACAGCTCCTACGAGCAGTACTTC CASSSLDSSYEQYF
TRBJ1-1 TRBD1 NA TRBV9 TGTGCCAGCAGCCCTAGGACAGGGGGCCTATCGAACACTGAAGCTTTCTTT CASSPRTGGLSNTEAFF
TRBJ1-5 NA NA TRBV19 TGTGCCAGTAGTACGGGGCAGCAGCCCCAGCATTTT CASSTGQQPQHF
TRBJ2-3 TRBD2 NA TRBV9 TGTGCCAGCAGCGTCCCGATTGGCGGGGGGCCGGCAGATACGCAGTATTTT CASSVPIGGGPADTQYF
TRBJ1-2 NA NA TRBV5-5 TGTGCCAGCCGGGGCGGCGGGGGCAAAAACTATGGCTACACCTTC CASRGGGGKNYGYTF
TRBJ2-3 NA NA TRBV5-5 TGTGCCAGCAGTTTACAGGATGGAGTCACAGATACGCAGTATTTT CASSLQDGVTDTQYF
TRBJ2-3 NA NA TRBV4-1 TGCGCCAGCGAGGGAAACGGGGGTGATACGCAGTATTTT CASEGNGGDTQYF
TRBJ2-2 TRBD2 NA TRBV4-1 TGCGCCAGCAGCCCGGGACTAGCGGTAAACACCGGGGAGCTGTTTTTT CASSPGLAVNTGELFF
TRBJ1-1 TRBD1 NA TRBV4-1 TGCGCCAGCAGCCCACAGGGGGCTGGGACTGAAGCTTTCTTT CASSPQGAGTEAFF
TRBJ2-5 TRBD2 NA TRBV10-2 TGCGCCAGCAGAGCATTTAGCGGGGGGGCCGAAGGAGAGACCCAGTACTTC CASRAFSGGAEGETQYF
TRBJ2-7 NA NA TRBV5-1 TGCGCCAGCAGCTTGGGGAGCTACGGCTTCCCCTACTACGAGCAGTACTTC CASSLGSYGFPYYEQYF
TRBJ2-3 NA NA TRBV6-4 TGTGCCAGCAGTGACTCGGGCGGCACAGATACGCAGTATTTT CASSDSGGTDTQYF
TRBJ2-1 NA NA TRBV6-5 TGTGCCAGCAGTCCGGGGCCCTACAATGAGCAGTTCTTC CASSPGPYNEQFF
TRBJ1-2 TRBD1 NA TRBV6-5 TGTGCCAGTAGCCCAATACAGGGGCTCAACTATGGCTACACCTTC CASSPIQGLNYGYTF
TRBJ2-7 TRBD2 NA TRBV13 TGTGCCAGCAGCCCTCGAGGTAGCGGGGTTTCCTACGAGCAGTACTTC CASSPRGSGVSYEQYF
TRBJ2-1 TRBD1 NA TRBV6-7 TGTGCCAGCAAGAGCGACAGGGCAAACAATGAGCAGTTCTTC CASKSDRANNEQFF
TRBJ1-2 TRBD1 NA TRBV28 TGTGCCAGCAGTCGGATACAGGGGGACTATGGCTACACCTTC CASSRIQGDYGYTF
TRBJ1-5 NA NA TRBV19 TGTGCCAGTAGTATAGATCTTGGAGCGGGGGTAGCTTATCAGCCCCAGCATTTT CASSIDLGAGVAYQPQHF
TRBJ1-5 TRBD1 NA TRBV7-9 TGTGCCAGCAGCGATACCGGGACAGGGTATCAGCCCCAGCATTTT CASSDTGTGYQPQHF
TRBJ1-1 NA NA TRBV4-1 TGCGCCAGCAGCCCACGGGCAGGGGTGAACACTGAAGCTTTCTTT CASSPRAGVNTEAFF
TRBJ1-6 NA NA TRBV10-1 TGCGCCAGCATGGGGGATCTCCACTTT CASMGDLHF
TRBJ2-3 TRBD2 once TRBV11-2 TGTGCCAGCAGCACTCACCCGATAGCGGGAGGGAACACAGATACGCAGTATTTT CASSTHPIAGGNTDTQYF
TRBJ2-1 TRBD2 NA TRBV5-3 TGTGCCAGAACCCCGGGACTAGCGGGGGCCTTGCAGTTCTTC CARTPGLAGALQFF
TRBJ2-1 TRBD1 NA TRBV15 TGTGCCTCGGCAACAGGGGGAACCTACAATGAGCAGTTCTTC CASATGGTYNEQFF
TRBJ1-2 NA NA TRBV5-5 TGTGCCAGCAGCTCTTCATCCAAAGGGCATGGCTACACCTTC CASSSSSKGHGYTF
TRBJ1-5 NA once TRBV6-5 TGTGCCAGCAGTCGGACAGCATACGCCAATCAGCCCCAGCATTTT CASSRTAYANQPQHF
TRBJ2-5 NA NA TRBV28 TGTGCCAGCATTTCTGAGGGCCAAGAGACCCAGTACTTC CASISEGQETQYF
TRBJ2-2 TRBD1 NA TRBV5-1 TGCGCCAGCAGCTACCGGACAGGGGGAGGCACCGGGGAGCTGTTTTTT CASSYRTGGGTGELFF
TRBJ2-3 NA NA TRBV27 TGTGCCAGCAGTTCCCCCCACGCGCCTACAGATACGCAGTATTTT CASSSPHAPTDTQYF
TRBJ2-5 NA NA TRBV5-4 TGTGCCAGCAGCTTAGGTAAACAGGGCCAGTACTTC CASSLGKQGQYF
TRBJ2-1 NA once TRBV27 TGTGCCAGCAGTTCGGGGGTGCAACCCTCCTACAATGAGCAGTTCTTC CASSSGVQPSYNEQFF
TRBJ1-1 NA NA TRBV7-9 TGTGCCAGCAGCTCCCTGGGGAGAGCTTTCTTT CASSSLGRAFF
TRBJ1-5 TRBD1 NA TRBV12-5 TGTGCTAGTGGTTTGGAAGGAGGGGGCCGGGATCAGCCCCAGCATTTT CASGLEGGGRDQPQHF
TRBJ2-7 TRBD1 few TRBV6-7 TGTGCCAGCAGTTGGGGAGCGTTCGGGACAGCTTCCTACGAGCAGTACTTC CASSWGAFGTASYEQYF
TRBJ1-1 NA NA TRBV7-9 TGTGCCAGCAGCTCGACCTTAAATACACTGAACACTGAAGCTTTCTTT CASSSTLNTLNTEAFF
TRBJ1-1 NA NA TRBV5-4 TGTGCCAGCAGCTTTCCTCCAGGGACACTAATGAACACTGAAGCTTTCTTT CASSFPPGTLMNTEAFF
TRBJ2-4 NA NA TRBV2 TGTGCCAGCAGTGAAGCCCTGGGGGGGGCAGGGCGAAACATTCAGTACTTC CASSEALGGAGRNIQYF